The 30 T cell receptor beta chains reported below all come from one sample, sequenced in a study of cytotoxic CD8 clonotypes in ibrutinib-treated CLL. Clones were read by immunoSEQ multiplex PCR, and TCRdb kept only the in-frame ones, dropping some. The sample carries over 70,000 clones, 70% to 80% recorded once. The sequencing used PBMCs, collected after 12 months of ibrutinib treatment. These receptors were taken from a human donor with chronic lymphocytic leukemia.

This clone was picked up one time. The CDR3 DNA reads as TGCGCCAGCAGCTTGGGGGCTAGCTTCGGAGATACGCAGTATTTT. It specifies CASSLGASFGDTQYF. The chain is built from TRBV5-1 and TRBJ2-3, with a tentative D call TRBD2 (5 bases). Germline assignment: CDR1 SGHRS and CDR2 YFSETQ. This CDR3 contains 15 residues. Trimming removed 0 bases at V and 5 bases at J, with 13 bases between.

This chain joins TRBV7-9 and TRBJ1-2; D may be TRBD1 (6 bases). CDR1 is SEHNR, CDR2 FQNEAQ, per germline (reference sequence). This CDR3 region has 17 residues. Between the trimmed V and J ends, which lost 5 bases and 6 bases, there was a span of 25 bases. The CDR3 spells CASSRFPGQGGRDGYTF. CDR3 nucleotide sequence: TGTGCCAGCAGCCGTTTCCCGGGACAAGGGGGTAGGGATGGCTACACCTTC.

CDR3 region: CASSVRGSGNTIYF. Written as DNA, the CDR3 is TGTGCCAGCAGCGTAAGGGGTTCTGGAAACACCATATATTTT. This chain connects TRBV9 to TRBJ1-3, with a weak D call TRBD1 (5 bases). The CDR3 contains 14 residues. Germline V gene data show CDR1 as SGDLS and CDR2 as YYNGEE. Trimming shortened V by 1 base and J by 1 base, and 6 bases separated the two germline ends.

The chain couples TRBV30 to TRBJ2-7; D may be TRBD1 (7 bases). The CDR3 is made up of 18 amino acids. Per the germline V gene, CDR1 is GTSNPN and CDR2 is SVGIG (reference sequence). Trimming left V 1 base short and J 1 base short, with 23 bases between. The CDR3 DNA reads as TGTGCCTGGAGTGGCGGTCAGGGGGGAAAGGTTTCGTCCTACGAGCAGTACTTC. Translation gives CAWSGGQGGKVSSYEQYF. The full variable domain, its missing parts supplied by reference TRBV30 and TRBJ2-7, is SQTIHQWPATLVQPVGSPLSLECTVEGTSNPNLYWYRQAAGRGLQLLFYSVGIGQISSEVPQNLSASRPQDRQFILSSKKLLLSDSGFYLCAWSGGQGGKVSSYEQYFGPGTRLTVT.

This clone has just a few counts. J is TRBJ1-6 and V is TRBV6-5; no clear D gene. V shed 6 bases and J shed 6 bases, with 9 bases lying between them. Per germline, CDR1 MNHEY and CDR2 SVGAGI. The CDR3 is 13 residues long. CDR3 region: CASRATSNSPLHF. CDR3 nucleotide sequence: TGTGCCAGCAGGGCCACTTCTAATTCACCCCTCCACTTT.

The rearrangement joins TRBV9 to TRBJ2-2; tentatively, D is TRBD2 (6 bases). The germline V gene encodes CDR1 SGDLS and CDR2 YYNGEE. The CDR3 spans 14 residues. With 0 bases removed from V and 5 bases from J, the gap between germline ends came to 8 bases. CDR3 bases: TGTGCCAGCAGCGTAGCCGGAGGGACCGGGGAGCTGTTTTTT. Protein: CASSVAGGTGELFF. Drawing the rest from reference TRBV9 and TRBJ2-2, the complete variable domain is DSGVTQTPKHLITATGQRVTLRCSPRSGDLSVYWYQQSLDQGLQFLIQYYNGEERAKGNILERFSAQQFPDLHSELNLSSLELGDSALYFCASSVAGGTGELFFGEGSRLTVL.

This clone was observed once. CDR3 coding DNA: TGTGCCAGCAGCCCTTGGGGACACGACACAGATACGCAGTATTTT. It yields the protein CASSPWGHDTDTQYF. J is TRBJ2-3 and V is TRBV28; tentative D call: TRBD1 (6 bases). The CDR3 is 15 residues long. Deletions cut 6 bases from V and 2 bases from J, with 15 bases between. Germline-derived CDR1 and CDR2 are MDHEN and SYDVKM.

This chain links TRBV10-3 with TRBJ1-3; a possible D gene is TRBD1 (5 bases). This CDR3 comprises 15 residues. V shed 10 bases and J shed 0 bases, with 16 bases lying between them. Per germline, CDR1 ENHRY and CDR2 SYGVKD. The CDR3 reads CATTGGTFSGNTIYF. Here the CDR3 DNA reads TGTGCCACCACCGGGGGGACCTTCTCTGGAAACACCATATATTTT.

The chain uses TRBV7-9 and TRBJ2-5; 13 positions agree with TRBD2. CDR3 length: 17 residues. CDR1 SEHNR and CDR2 FQNEAQ come from the germline V gene (reference sequence). With V trimmed by 5 bases and J by 1 base, 7 bases remained unmatched. CDR3 protein: CASSPGTSGVRQETQYF. CDR3 DNA sequence: TGTGCCAGCAGCCCCGGGACTAGCGGGGTTCGCCAAGAGACCCAGTACTTC.

The V call is TRBV6-6, the J call TRBJ2-3, with D perhaps TRBD2 (6 bases). Trimming stripped 3 bases from V and 0 bases from J, with 10 bases between. The CDR3 spans 15 residues. The germline V gene has CDR1 MNHNY and CDR2 SVGAGI (reference sequence). The CDR3 nucleotides read TGTGCCAGCAGTTATGGGGGGACTAGCACAGATACGCAGTATTTT. Translating gives CASSYGGTSTDTQYF.

The rearrangement joins TRBV19 to TRBJ2-7, with D possibly matching TRBD1 (6 bases). Trimming pared 5 bases from V and 2 bases from J, leaving 16 bases between. This CDR3 has 15 amino acids. Germline values: CDR1 LNHDA, CDR2 SQIVND (reference sequence). CDR3 bases: TGTGCCAGTAGTCCCCAGTGGGGGCCAACCTACGAGCAGTACTTC. Translating it yields CASSPQWGPTYEQYF.

This chain joins TRBV9 and TRBJ2-2, with D possibly matching TRBD1 (6 bases). The CDR3 is 16 residues long. With 3 bases removed from V and 0 bases from J, the gap between germline ends came to 12 bases. CDR1 and CDR2 (germline): SGDLS, YYNGEE. CDR3: CASSARQDPNTGELFF. CDR3 in DNA: TGTGCCAGCAGCGCCCGACAGGACCCGAACACCGGGGAGCTGTTTTTT.

Written as DNA, the CDR3 is TGTGCCAGCAGTGAACCGGGGGGAGGGTCCTACAATGAGCAGTTCTTC. Protein sequence: CASSEPGGGSYNEQFF. The rearrangement joins TRBV6-1 to TRBJ2-1; 7 bases are shared with TRBD2. The CDR3 contains 16 residues. V lost 2 bases and J lost 1; bases outside the gene matches: 5. Germline V gives CDR1 MNHNS, CDR2 SASEGT.

This chain joins TRBV7-3 and TRBJ2-3; D is unclear. CDR1 and CDR2 (germline): SGHTA, FQGTGA. The CDR3 is made up of 15 amino acids. V was shortened by 5 bases and J by 4 bases, with 16 bases between the two germline ends. The CDR3 spells CASSQTPSSADTQYF. The CDR3 coding sequence is TGTGCCAGCAGCCAAACCCCGTCGTCAGCAGATACGCAGTATTTT.

The V call is TRBV19, the J call TRBJ1-1; D remains ambiguous. This CDR3 contains 13 residues. Per germline, CDR1 LNHDA and CDR2 SQIVND (reference sequence). Trimming took 1 base from V and 6 from J, leaving 9 bases between them. This CDR3 reads CASSIVTEAEAFF. For the CDR3, the DNA is TGTGCCAGTAGTATAGTTACGGAGGCTGAAGCTTTCTTT.

This chain connects TRBV4-2 to TRBJ1-2; 10 bases agree with TRBD1. Germline CDR1 and CDR2: LGHNA and YNFKEQ. Trimming at V came to 3 bases and at J to 7 bases, leaving 5 bases not matched to a gene. The CDR3 runs to 14 residues. The CDR3 DNA sequence: TGTGCCAGCAGCCAGACCCGGACAGGGGGTGGCTACACCTTC. It codes for CASSQTRTGGGYTF.

This rearrangement joins TRBV28 to TRBJ2-3, with 12 bases aligning to TRBD2. This CDR3 comprises 17 residues. CDR1 and CDR2 (germline): MDHEN, SYDVKM. With V trimmed by 3 bases and J by 5 bases, 9 bases remained unmatched. CDR3 residues: CASSFGASGRGGDTQYF. The CDR3 DNA follows: TGTGCCAGCAGTTTCGGTGCTAGCGGGAGGGGGGGAGATACGCAGTATTTT. The whole variable domain, filled in from reference TRBV28 and TRBJ2-3, reads DVKVTQSSRYLVKRTGEKVFLECVQDMDHENMFWYRQDPGLGLRLIYFSYDVKMKEKGDIPEGYSVSREKKERFSLILESASTNQTSMYLCASSFGASGRGGDTQYFGPGTRLTVL.

The chain joins TRBV6-1 to TRBJ1-2, with 8 bases that match TRBD1. The CDR3 extends over 16 amino acids. Germline V gene lookup returns CDR1 MNHNS and CDR2 SASEGT. V lost 1 base and J lost 4; bases outside the gene matches: 8. The CDR3 loop reads CASSEGAGGAGYGYTF. In DNA form, the CDR3 reads TGTGCCAGCAGTGAAGGGGCAGGGGGCGCGGGCTATGGCTACACCTTC.

This sequence joins TRBV7-3 and TRBJ2-6, with a tentative D call TRBD2 (6 bases). V gave up 8 bases and J gave up 1 base, with 6 bases separating them. This CDR3 has 13 residues. The germline gives CDR1 SGHTA, CDR2 FQGTGA. CDR3 DNA sequence: TGTGCCAGCGGGAGGTCTGGGGCCAACGTCCTGACTTTC. Its protein is CASGRSGANVLTF.

The rearrangement links TRBV28 to TRBJ2-7; 11 bases match TRBD1. The CDR3 covers 16 residues. CDR1 MDHEN and CDR2 SYDVKM come from the germline V gene. V dropped 3 bases and J dropped 3; count of bases not matched to a gene: 7. CDR3 in amino acids: CASSFWDRGSFYEQYF. Here the CDR3 DNA reads TGTGCCAGCAGTTTTTGGGACAGGGGGTCTTTCTACGAGCAGTACTTC.

This clone was counted a single time. The rearrangement links TRBV2 to TRBJ2-2, with D possibly matching TRBD2 (5 bases). Trimming cost V 7 bases and J 5 bases, with 14 bases left between them. This CDR3 contains 14 residues. Germline CDR1 and CDR2: SNHLY and FYNNEI. The CDR3 reads CASIGDSGTGELFF. The CDR3 DNA is TGTGCCAGCATCGGAGATTCGGGAACCGGGGAGCTGTTTTTT.

The gene calls are TRBV6-5 and TRBJ2-7; 10 bases match TRBD2. The CDR3 totals 14 residues. In germline, CDR1 is MNHEY, CDR2 SVGAGI. Trimming at V came to 6 bases and at J to 6 bases, leaving 8 bases not matched to a gene. DNA of the CDR3: TGTGCCAGCAGGAAACCGGGACTAGCGACCGAGCAGTACTTC. Residues: CASRKPGLATEQYF.

The rearrangement links TRBV11-2 to TRBJ2-1; unclear D gene. V gave up 1 base and J gave up 0 bases, with 4 bases separating them. The V gene's germline CDR1 is SGHAT and CDR2 FQNNGV. This CDR3 comprises 14 residues. Here the CDR3 DNA reads TGTGCCAGCAGCTTAGCGAGCTCCTACAATGAGCAGTTCTTC. Amino acids: CASSLASSYNEQFF.

The chain has TRBV6-7 and TRBJ2-7, with no clear D. TRBV6-7 qualifies as an ORF whose function is uncertain. V lost 2 bases and J lost 5, with 10 bases in between. This CDR3 spans 13 amino acids. The DNA for the CDR3 is TGTGCCAGCAGTTACGGTGGCGGCCACGAGCAGTACTTC. It codes for CASSYGGGHEQYF.

The sample holds a few counts of this clone. The J gene is TRBJ1-4, the V gene TRBV30, with D maybe TRBD1 (5 bases). Per the germline V gene, CDR1 is GTSNPN and CDR2 is SVGIG (reference sequence). CDR3 length equals 14 residues. V was shortened by 0 bases and J by 8 bases, with 13 bases between the two germline ends. The CDR3 reads CAWSVRGGGEKLFF. The CDR3 DNA reads as TGTGCCTGGAGTGTACGGGGGGGAGGCGAAAAACTGTTTTTT.

This clone was seen a handful of times. The chain carries TRBV6-5 and TRBJ1-5, with D perhaps matching TRBD1 (5 bases). Germline V gene data show CDR1 as MNHEY and CDR2 as SVGAGI. V was cut by 6 bases and J by 2 bases, with 11 bases left in between. This CDR3 region has 14 residues. CDR3 DNA: TGTGCCAGCAGCGCGGGGGTGGGCAATCAGCCCCAGCATTTT. It yields the protein CASSAGVGNQPQHF.

This clone came up once. This rearrangement joins TRBV27 to TRBJ2-2; TRBD2 matches 12 bases. The germline V gene encodes CDR1 MNHEY and CDR2 SMNVEV (reference sequence). The length of the CDR3 is 14 residues. Trimming took 7 bases from V and 5 from J; bases not matched to a gene: 2. CDR3 nucleotides: TGTGCCAGCACGGGGACTAGCGGGACCGGGGAGCTGTTTTTT. This sequence encodes CASTGTSGTGELFF.

The rearrangement uses TRBV7-9 and TRBJ2-1, with 15 bases that match TRBD2. There are 16 residues in the CDR3. CDR1 is SEHNR and CDR2 is FQNEAQ in the germline V gene (reference sequence). The V and J ends lost 6 bases and 9 bases, in that order; junction bases with no gene match: 9. The CDR3 spells CASRLGLAGGPGEQFF. The CDR3 nucleotides are TGTGCCAGCAGGCTGGGACTAGCGGGGGGTCCGGGTGAGCAGTTCTTC.

The rearrangement links TRBV18 to TRBJ2-3; D remains ambiguous. V was pared by 0 bases and J by 2 bases, with 6 bases between. The CDR3 runs 14 residues. Germline V CDR1 and CDR2: KGHSH, LQKENI. The CDR3 coding sequence is TGTGCCAGCTCACCACCGTCTGACACAGATACGCAGTATTTT. Protein product: CASSPPSDTDTQYF.

In its sample, this clone was seen a few times. V gene TRBV19 combines with J gene TRBJ2-4; TRBD1 agrees at 9 bases. The V and J ends lost 11 bases and 9 bases, in that order; junction bases with no gene match: 5. The CDR3 extends over 11 amino acids. In germline, CDR1 is LNHDA, CDR2 SQIVND (reference sequence). The CDR3 spells CAAGTGSIQYF. The CDR3 DNA reads TGTGCCGCAGGGACAGGGAGCATTCAGTACTTC.